This T cell receptor (beta chain) was identified during a study of blood T cell repertoires in COVID-19. V lost 5 bases to trimming and J lost 8 bases, with 13 bases between them. The CDR3 runs to 13 residues. CDR1 and CDR2 (germline): KGHSH, LQKENI. Generated by immunoSEQ multiplex PCR, the TCRdb table keeps only in-frame clones and is missing some. The repertoire holds 150,000 to 200,000 clones, less than 85% seen once, with around 7% in the top ten. Sequencing was carried out using peripheral blood. The clonotype was recovered from a woman aged 40 to 50 with COVID-19, enrolled during active disease. The rearrangement joins TRBV18 to TRBJ1-3, with D unclear. The DNA of the CDR3 is TGTGCCAGCTCAGCGGGTCTGGTTGACACCATATATTTT. Its translation: CASSAGLVDTIYF.